Shown below are 6 T cell receptor beta chains from a single sample sequenced in a study of CXCR3-negative and CXCR3-positive naive CD8 T cells (dated by TCRdb to the late 2010s). Sequencing took place on a NextSeq 550. The Human TCR Profiling Kit (MiLaboratory) was used to prepare UMI-labeled 5' RACE TRB cDNA libraries. TCRdb reprocessed the reads into one record per CDR3 protein sequence, lacking DNA. The sample table includes 80,000 to 95,000 distinct CDR3 sequences. Of the sample, roughly 1.6% falls within the top ten clones. Specimen: naive CXCR3- CD8+ T cells from blood. This sample's cell subset or site label indicates: CD45RO-CCR7+CD27+CD95- naive CD8+ T cells lacking CXCR3 (TNR3-). The source is a human donor in good health. Some clones in this sample may be carry-over from other donors' samples.

The chain combines TRBV29-1 with TRBJ2-5. Germline V gene sequence: CDR1 SQVTM, CDR2 ANQGSEA. The CDR3 sequence is 11 residues long. The CDR3 sequence is CSVESQLTQYF.

Here the CDR3 reads CASSQNRDRGSGANVLTF. The chain carries TRBV27 and TRBJ2-6; TCRdb outputs TRBD1, but without DNA this stays unchecked. Germline V gene data show CDR1 as MNHEY and CDR2 as SMNVEV (reference sequence). The CDR3 extends over 18 amino acids.

The CDR3 region is CASSLGLVGQYF. The rearrangement joins TRBV5-5 to TRBJ2-7. CDR1 and CDR2 (germline): SGHKS, YYEKEE (reference sequence). The CDR3 length is 12 residues.

The V gene is TRBV10-3, the J gene TRBJ1-6. Germline CDR1 reads ENHRY; CDR2 reads SYGVKD. This CDR3 region has 13 residues. The CDR3 loop reads CAISEESAAPLHF.

CDR3 protein: CSVGQGGETQYF. The V gene is TRBV29-1, the J gene TRBJ2-5; the D gene TCRdb calls, TRBD1, cannot be checked with no DNA. CDR3 length: 12 amino acids. Looked up from germline, CDR1 is SQVTM and CDR2 is ANQGSEA. Supplemented by reference TRBV29-1 and TRBJ2-5, the full variable domain reads SAVISQKPSRDICQRGTSLTIQCQVDSQVTMMFWYRQQPGQSLTLIATANQGSEATYESGFVIDKFPISRPNLTFSTLTVSNMSPEDSSIYLCSVGQGGETQYFGPGTRLLVL.

This chain connects TRBV19 to TRBJ2-1. This CDR3 is built from 15 residues. From germline, CDR1 is LNHDA and CDR2 SQIVND (reference sequence). CDR3 loop: CASSIEGSSYNEQFF.